The clone carrying this TCR beta chain showed up many times. No antigen is known for it. The data stem from a study of Graves' ophthalmopathy and Graves' hyperthyroidism. General study points: The blood repertoire also included most expanded thyroid clonotypes above 0.001 frequency.

Amplification from RNA transcripts yielded the TCR beta CDR3 regions. Following a first-round RT-PCR that used HTBI primers, a second-round multiplex PCR was carried out. TCRdb reanalysed the multiplex PCR reads using MiXCR and keeps one entry per CDR3 protein. The sample has about 590,000 distinct CDR3 sequences, under 45% seen once. Thyroid ultrasound, orbital computed tomography, TRAb, serum thyroxine and clinical symptoms formed the basis of diagnosis. Trimming removed 6 bases at V and 4 bases at J, with 15 bases between. CDR3 length: 14 residues. The receptor comes from an adult man with Graves' hyperthyroidism. The gene calls are TRBV12-3 or TRBV12-4 and TRBJ2-5; no firm D call. The sample was peripheral blood or thyroid tissue (not recorded which). CDR3 DNA: TGTGCCAGCAGCTTGGCCGGGTGGGGAGAGACCCAGTACTTC. Protein product: CASSLAGWGETQYF.